This T cell receptor (beta chain) was sequenced in a study of T-cell memory formation after mild COVID-19. This clonotype has only a few counts. Its antigen is unidentified. Study-level results: Clonal second-wave expansions that peaked on day 37 had unconfirmed SARS-CoV-2 specificity. The study detected some responding clones in pre-infection memory, suggesting cross-reactive memory joined.

MiXCR, applied by TCRdb to the 5' RACE reads, yields one record per CDR3 protein. This table holds 400,000 or so distinct CDR3 sequences, roughly 21% found once. V shed 0 bases, J shed 3 bases, and the junction held 7 bases outside the gene matches. The CDR3 loop spans 18 amino acids. CDR1 is SGDLS, CDR2 YYNGEE, per germline. Sequencing was done on a sample of PBMCs or a T cell subset sorted from them (not recorded which). The TCR originated in an adult woman who had mild COVID-19 (a few samples of this study predate the infection). Cell type and time point are not known. This sequence joins TRBV9 and TRBJ2-6; 9 bases match TRBD2. The CDR3 nucleotides are TGTGCCAGCAGCGTAGAACCTAGCGGGATCAGTGGGGCCAACGTCCTGACTTTC. Residues: CASSVEPSGISGANVLTF.